Presented here are 26 T cell receptor beta chains from one specimen sequenced in a study of CD8 T cells in Susac syndrome. With random hexamers, reverse transcription was performed on about 0.5 to 1 ug of RNA. TCRdb reprocessed the immunoSEQ multiplex PCR reads with MiXCR, giving one entry per CDR3 protein. Among about 76,000 distinct CDR3 sequences listed, about 94% were seen once. Sequencing was performed on CD8+ T cells from PBMCs. Every receptor here comes from a human donor with Susac syndrome.

In its sample, this clonotype was seen once. V and J are TRBV2 and TRBJ1-5; unclear D gene. The CDR3 is 15 amino acids. Between the trimmed V and J ends, which lost 2 bases and 3 bases, there was a span of 11 bases. Germline CDR1 is SNHLY and CDR2 is FYNNEI. The DNA of the CDR3 is TGTGCCAGCAGTGAAAGGGAACAAAACAATCAGCCCCAGCATTTT. Its protein is CASSEREQNNQPQHF.

The chain uses TRBV12-5 and TRBJ2-3, with TRBD1 as a possible D gene (6 bases). This CDR3 is 15 amino acids long. Per the germline V gene, CDR1 is LGHNT and CDR2 is FRNRAP. Trimming removed 6 bases at V and 4 bases at J, with 17 bases between. DNA for the CDR3: TGTGCTAGTGGGCCAGGGGTGAATAGTCCAGATACGCAGTATTTT. Translating gives CASGPGVNSPDTQYF.

The chain joins TRBV6-5 to TRBJ2-3, with 9 bases identical to TRBD2. The V segment lost 1 base and the J segment 3 bases; nucleotides outside the gene matches: 5. The CDR3 runs to 16 residues. Germline CDR1 is MNHEY and CDR2 is SVGAGI. The CDR3 DNA sequence: TGTGCCAGCAGTTACTTGGCGGGAGGGTTGACAGATACGCAGTATTTT. Translated: CASSYLAGGLTDTQYF.

The gene calls are TRBV24-1 and TRBJ2-1; unclear D gene. The V end was cut by 5 bases, the J end by 7 bases, with 11 bases between. Germline V gene sequence: CDR1 KGHDR, CDR2 SFDVKD. CDR3 length: 13 amino acids. CDR3 loop: CATSASPYNEQFF. CDR3 DNA: TGTGCCACCAGTGCGTCGCCTTATAATGAGCAGTTCTTC.

This clonotype was recorded a few times. The CDR3 here is CASSLFTGAGYTF. The CDR3 region has the DNA TGTGCCAGCAGCTTATTTACAGGGGCTGGCTACACCTTC. V usage is TRBV7-2 and J usage is TRBJ1-2; the match to TRBD1 covers 7 bases. CDR3 length: 13 amino acids. Germline CDR1 and CDR2: SGHTA and FQGNSA. Losses at the gene ends were 2 bases for V and 7 bases for J; bases not matched to a gene: 4.

The chain employs TRBV12-3 or TRBV12-4 and TRBJ1-1; perhaps TRBD1 as D (6 bases). This CDR3 has 13 residues. Trimming removed 6 bases from V and 6 bases from J, with 14 bases in between. In DNA form, the CDR3 reads TGTGCCAGCAGCCCCTACAGGGTGGCTGAAGCTTTCTTT. Protein sequence: CASSPYRVAEAFF.

This rearrangement joins TRBV5-4 to TRBJ2-1; possibly TRBD1 or TRBD2 for D (5 bases each). The V gene lost 9 bases and the J gene lost 2 bases, with 15 bases spanning the gap. This CDR3 is built from 14 residues. The germline CDR1 and CDR2 sequences are SGHNT and YYREEE (reference sequence). The CDR3 DNA is TGTGCCATTTACGTTGGGACCACCTACAATGAGCAGTTCTTC. Its protein is CAIYVGTTYNEQFF. The variable domain in full, completed from reference TRBV5-4 and TRBJ2-1, reads ETGVTQSPTHLIKTRGQQVTLRCSSQSGHNTVSWYQQALGQGPQFIFQYYREEENGRGNFPPRFSGLQFPNYSSELNVNALELDDSALYLCAIYVGTTYNEQFFGPGTRLTVL.

The chain carries TRBV20-1 and TRBJ1-1, with D perhaps matching TRBD1 (5 bases). Trimming removed 4 bases at V and 3 bases at J, with 9 bases between. Germline V gene lookup returns CDR1 DFQATT and CDR2 SNEGSKA (reference sequence). This CDR3 is 12 amino acids long. The chain's CDR3 is CSAKGFYTEAFF. The CDR3 nucleotides are TGCAGTGCTAAGGGGTTTTACACTGAAGCTTTCTTT.

The chain combines TRBV20-1 with TRBJ1-5, with D possibly matching TRBD1 (5 bases). The CDR3 totals 12 residues. The germline V gene encodes CDR1 DFQATT and CDR2 SNEGSKA (reference sequence). Trimming shortened V by 7 bases and J by 3 bases, and 10 bases separated the two germline ends. This CDR3 is CSVAGINQPQHF. CDR3 nucleotide sequence: TGCAGTGTAGCAGGGATCAATCAGCCCCAGCATTTT.

The chain has TRBV2 and TRBJ2-1; D not resolved. V lost 9 bases and J lost 7, with 13 bases in between. The CDR3 spans 12 residues. The germline gives CDR1 SNHLY, CDR2 FYNNEI. CDR3 bases: TGTGCCAGACGAAGAACTGGGAATGAGCAGTTCTTC. Its translation is CARRRTGNEQFF.

This chain uses TRBV20-1 with TRBJ1-2; perhaps TRBD1 as D (6 bases). The germline V and J ends were trimmed by 5 bases and 4 bases, with 8 bases remaining between them. The CDR3 contains 11 residues. Germline CDR1 reads DFQATT; CDR2 reads SNEGSKA (reference sequence). DNA for the CDR3: TGCAGTGCTTCGGACAGCTATGGCTACACCTTC. As protein: CSASDSYGYTF.

The V gene is TRBV29-1, the J gene TRBJ2-7, with 11 bases fitting TRBD2. V was clipped by 7 bases and J by 3 bases; unmatched bases: 8. CDR1 is SQVTM and CDR2 is ANQGSEA in the germline V gene. CDR3 size: 14 residues. CDR3 DNA: TGCAGCGCTATAGCGGGGGGGCCCGGCTACGAGCAGTACTTC. This gives the protein CSAIAGGPGYEQYF.

V and J are TRBV2 and TRBJ2-5, with TRBD1 as a possible D gene (7 bases). Trimming shortened V by 8 bases and J by 3 bases, and 13 bases separated the two germline ends. The CDR3 runs 13 residues. Looked up from germline, CDR1 is SNHLY and CDR2 is FYNNEI. Here the CDR3 DNA reads TGTGCCAGCGGAGGGCAGGGGGAAGAGACCCAGTACTTC. The encoded protein is CASGGQGEETQYF.

The V call is TRBV5-4, the J call TRBJ2-1, with TRBD1 matching 9 bases. V shed 1 base, J shed 7 bases, and the junction held 6 bases outside the gene matches. The CDR3 loop spans 15 amino acids. Germline V gene data show CDR1 as SGHNT and CDR2 as YYREEE (reference sequence). Here the CDR3 DNA reads TGTGCCAGCAGCTTGCCGGGACAGGGTAAGAATGAGCAGTTCTTC. This gives the protein CASSLPGQGKNEQFF.

This clonotype came up a few times. CDR3 in DNA: TGCGCCAGCAGCTTGACTAGCGGGTACTACGAGCAGTACTTC. This sequence encodes CASSLTSGYYEQYF. V is TRBV5-1 and J is TRBJ2-7; TRBD2 agrees at 9 bases. After removal of 1 base from V and 3 bases from J, the junction contained 2 bases not matched to a gene. This CDR3 is 14 amino acids long. Looked up from germline, CDR1 is SGHRS and CDR2 is YFSETQ.

CDR3: CASSQTGLSGYTF. The CDR3 DNA sequence: TGCGCCAGCAGCCAAACCGGCCTCTCGGGCTACACCTTC. This sequence joins TRBV4-3 and TRBJ1-2; no reliable D call. CDR3 length equals 13 residues. Trimming left V 2 bases short and J 8 bases short, with 12 bases between. Per germline, CDR1 LGHNA and CDR2 YSLEER.

This rearrangement joins TRBV29-1 to TRBJ2-4; D is undetermined. Germline V lookup: CDR1 SQVTM, CDR2 ANQGSEA. The CDR3 is made up of 11 amino acids. Trimming took off 7 bases at V and 0 bases at J, with 4 bases between the two ends. This CDR3 is CSALAKNIQYF. The CDR3 DNA reads as TGCAGCGCTCTAGCCAAAAACATTCAGTACTTC. The whole variable domain, filled in from reference TRBV29-1 and TRBJ2-4, reads SAVISQKPSRDICQRGTSLTIQCQVDSQVTMMFWYRQQPGQSLTLIATANQGSEATYESGFVIDKFPISRPNLTFSTLTVSNMSPEDSSIYLCSALAKNIQYFGAGTRLSVL.

This clonotype was observed a handful of times. The chain recombines TRBV6-5 with TRBJ1-1, with D perhaps TRBD1 (5 bases). V gave up 2 bases and J gave up 2 bases, with 9 bases separating them. The CDR3 runs 14 residues. Germline assignment: CDR1 MNHEY and CDR2 SVGAGI. The CDR3 reads CASSYGGSNTEAFF. CDR3 in DNA: TGTGCCAGCAGTTACGGGGGAAGTAACACTGAAGCTTTCTTT.

V usage is TRBV20-1 and J usage is TRBJ2-4; 10 nucleotides align to TRBD1. CDR3 length: 16 amino acids. Unmatched junction bases numbered 14, after V lost 6 bases and J lost 6 bases. Germline V gene sequence: CDR1 DFQATT, CDR2 SNEGSKA (reference sequence). The chain's CDR3 is CSALSPGQGRGNIQYF. CDR3 sequence (DNA): TGCAGTGCCCTTTCCCCGGGACAGGGGCGCGGAAACATTCAGTACTTC.

The chain joins TRBV20-1 to TRBJ2-5; D possibly corresponds to TRBD2 (6 bases). This CDR3 is built from 13 residues. The V and J ends lost 3 bases and 3 bases respectively, with 11 bases between them. From germline, CDR1 is DFQATT and CDR2 SNEGSKA (reference sequence). The CDR3 sequence: CSARSPGEETQYF. The CDR3 DNA sequence: TGCAGTGCTAGGTCTCCGGGGGAAGAGACCCAGTACTTC.

The chain uses TRBV10-3 and TRBJ2-1; D is undetermined. Germline V gives CDR1 ENHRY, CDR2 SYGVKD. V dropped 2 bases and J dropped 6 bases, with 14 bases sitting between them. This CDR3 contains 15 residues. The CDR3 nucleotides read TGTGCCATCAGTGAGACGGGCCCCACTATCAATGAGCAGTTCTTC. Protein product: CAISETGPTINEQFF.

The rearrangement uses TRBV2 and TRBJ2-2; TRBD2 agrees at 8 bases. V lost 6 bases to trimming and J lost 5 bases; unmatched junction nucleotides: 5. This CDR3 is built from 14 residues. The V gene's germline CDR1 is SNHLY and CDR2 FYNNEI. Here the CDR3 reads CASSGGAGTGELFF. CDR3 in DNA: TGTGCCAGCAGCGGGGGGGCCGGAACCGGGGAGCTGTTTTTT.

This clonotype was detected only once. The chain joins TRBV9 to TRBJ2-2, with 13 bases that match TRBD2. Germline-derived CDR1 and CDR2 are SGDLS and YYNGEE. The V and J ends lost 4 bases and 6 bases, in that order; junction bases with no gene match: 15. CDR3 size: 19 residues. DNA for the CDR3: TGTGCCAGCAGCCTCACTAGCGGGAGGGCCGTTTTCGGGTCCGGGGAGCTGTTTTTT. Amino acids: CASSLTSGRAVFGSGELFF. The whole variable domain, filled in from reference TRBV9 and TRBJ2-2, reads DSGVTQTPKHLITATGQRVTLRCSPRSGDLSVYWYQQSLDQGLQFLIQYYNGEERAKGNILERFSAQQFPDLHSELNLSSLELGDSALYFCASSLTSGRAVFGSGELFFGEGSRLTVL.

The genes are TRBV6-4 and TRBJ1-1, with D unclear. This CDR3 has 16 residues. Per germline, CDR1 MRHNA and CDR2 SNTAGT. The germline V and J ends were trimmed by 6 bases and 7 bases, with 24 bases remaining between them. DNA of the CDR3: TGTGCCAGCAGACTAGATGCATCGAACAGCAGGTTTGAAGCTTTCTTT. As protein: CASRLDASNSRFEAFF.

The genes are TRBV24-1 and TRBJ2-2, with 7 bases matching TRBD1. The CDR3 is 15 amino acids. Germline values: CDR1 KGHDR, CDR2 SFDVKD. V was clipped by 2 bases and J by 6 bases; unmatched bases: 5. CDR3 in DNA: TGTGCCACCAGTGATTCGACAGGGTATGCCGGGGAGCTGTTTTTT. The encoded protein is CATSDSTGYAGELFF.

The chain carries TRBV7-9 and TRBJ2-1, with TRBD2 as a possible D gene (5 bases). The CDR3 length is 17 residues. The germline V gene has CDR1 SEHNR and CDR2 FQNEAQ (reference sequence). Between the trimmed V and J ends, which lost 5 bases and 4 bases, there was a span of 21 bases. This chain's CDR3 is CASSRGGARGMYNEQFF. CDR3 bases: TGTGCCAGCAGCCGCGGCGGAGCCCGGGGTATGTACAATGAGCAGTTCTTC.